One and the same sample provided the 8 T cell receptor beta chains below, sequenced in a study of blood T cell repertoires in COVID-19. The protocol was immunoSEQ multiplex PCR, while the TCRdb copy is restricted to in-frame clones and leaves out a portion. The table records 73,000 or so clones, 70% to 75% of them present only once. The sequenced sample consisted of peripheral blood. Receptors originate from a man in his sixties with acute or convalescent COVID-19.

The genes are TRBV5-1 and TRBJ2-5; TRBD1 aligns across 7 bases. Germline V gene data show CDR1 as SGHRS and CDR2 as YFSETQ. The CDR3 contains 15 residues. V lost 4 bases, J lost 2 bases, and 8 bases stayed unmatched. The DNA for the CDR3 is TGCGCCAGCAGCCGAGCAGACAGGGTACAAGAGACCCAGTACTTC. Protein product: CASSRADRVQETQYF.

The rearrangement uses TRBV3-1 (or the pseudogene TRBV3-2) and TRBJ1-3; D remains unclear. V was clipped by 6 bases and J by 4 bases, with 7 bases between them. The germline V gene encodes CDR1 LGHDT and CDR2 YNNKEL (reference sequence). The CDR3 is 12 residues long. The CDR3 nucleotides read TGTGCCAGCAGTCCGACAGGAAACACCATATATTTT. This sequence encodes CASSPTGNTIYF.

The DNA for the CDR3 is TGTGCCAGTAGTATAGTGGCTAGCGGCACAGATACGCAGTATTTT. Translated: CASSIVASGTDTQYF. The rearrangement uses TRBV19 and TRBJ2-3; the D gene is possibly TRBD2 (6 bases). Trimming pared 1 base from V and 1 base from J, leaving 9 bases between. The CDR3 sequence is 15 residues long. CDR1 is LNHDA and CDR2 is SQIVND in the germline V gene (reference sequence).

The chain couples TRBV11-2 to TRBJ2-3, with 7 bases fitting TRBD1. Per germline, CDR1 SGHAT and CDR2 FQNNGV. This CDR3 has 17 residues. The V gene end was trimmed by 5 bases and the J gene end by 2 bases; junction bases not matched to a gene: 13. The CDR3 reads CASSPLGSGQPTDTQYF. The CDR3 nucleotides read TGTGCCAGCAGCCCCCTGGGATCGGGACAGCCCACAGATACGCAGTATTTT.

The gene calls are TRBV9 and TRBJ2-1; D is possibly TRBD2 (5 bases). Deletions cut 0 bases from V and 8 bases from J, with 9 bases between. CDR3 length: 13 residues. Germline-derived CDR1 and CDR2 are SGDLS and YYNGEE. The CDR3 here is CASSVGVSDEQFF. CDR3 sequence (DNA): TGTGCCAGCAGCGTAGGTGTTAGCGATGAGCAGTTCTTC.

This clone was seen a few times. The rearrangement joins TRBV15 to TRBJ2-4; 15 bases fit TRBD2. The germline gives CDR1 LNHNV, CDR2 YYDKDF (reference sequence). V was clipped by 0 bases and J by 2 bases; unmatched bases: 11. CDR3 length: 21 amino acids. The CDR3, as DNA: TGTGCCACCAGCAGAGATCGAAGCGGACTAGCGGGAGGGGGGTCCAAAAACATTCAGTACTTC. Residues: CATSRDRSGLAGGGSKNIQYF. Full variable domain (missing parts from reference TRBV15 and TRBJ2-4): DAMVIQNPRYQVTQFGKPVTLSCSQTLNHNVMYWYQQKSSQAPKLLFHYYDKDFNNEADTPDNFQSRRPNTSFCFLDIRSPGLGDTAMYLCATSRDRSGLAGGGSKNIQYFGAGTRLSVL.

The chain uses TRBV14 and TRBJ2-5; no firm D call. The V and J ends lost 4 bases and 2 bases respectively, with 8 bases between them. The CDR3 consists of 13 residues. The germline V gene encodes CDR1 SGHDN and CDR2 FVKESK. CDR3 nucleotides: TGTGCCAGCAGCCCCCTAGGTCAAGAGACCCAGTACTTC. This encodes CASSPLGQETQYF.

This chain uses TRBV3-1 (or the pseudogene TRBV3-2) with TRBJ1-4; D is uncertain. The CDR3 is 14 residues long. Germline V lookup: CDR1 LGHDT, CDR2 YNNKEL (reference sequence). V gave up 0 bases and J gave up 7 bases, with 9 bases separating them. This CDR3 reads CASSQDAASEKLFF. The CDR3 bases are TGTGCCAGCAGCCAAGATGCTGCGAGTGAAAAACTGTTTTTT.